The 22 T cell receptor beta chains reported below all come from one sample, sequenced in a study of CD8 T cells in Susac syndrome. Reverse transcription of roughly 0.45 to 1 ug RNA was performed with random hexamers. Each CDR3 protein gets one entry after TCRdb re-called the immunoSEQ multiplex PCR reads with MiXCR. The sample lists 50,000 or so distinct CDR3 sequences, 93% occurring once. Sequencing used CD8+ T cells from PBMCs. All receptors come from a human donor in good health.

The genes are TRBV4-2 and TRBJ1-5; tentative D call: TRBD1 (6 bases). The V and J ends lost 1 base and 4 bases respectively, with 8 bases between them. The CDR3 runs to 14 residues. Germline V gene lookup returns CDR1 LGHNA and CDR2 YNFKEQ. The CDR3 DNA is TGTGCCAGCAGCCAAGGACAGGAAAATCAGCCCCAGCATTTT. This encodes CASSQGQENQPQHF.

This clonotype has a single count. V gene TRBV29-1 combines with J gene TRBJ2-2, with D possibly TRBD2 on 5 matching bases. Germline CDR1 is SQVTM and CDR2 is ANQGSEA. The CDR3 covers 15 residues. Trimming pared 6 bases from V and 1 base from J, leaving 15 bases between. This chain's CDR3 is CSVRLLSGNTGELFF. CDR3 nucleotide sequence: TGCAGCGTCCGACTCTTAAGCGGGAACACCGGGGAGCTGTTTTTT.

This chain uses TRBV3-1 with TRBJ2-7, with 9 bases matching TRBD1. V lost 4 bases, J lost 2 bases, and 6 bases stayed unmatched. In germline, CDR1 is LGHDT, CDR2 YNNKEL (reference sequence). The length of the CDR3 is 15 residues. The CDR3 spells CASSPTGQGAYEQYF. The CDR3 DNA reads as TGTGCCAGCAGCCCAACGGGACAGGGCGCCTACGAGCAGTACTTC.

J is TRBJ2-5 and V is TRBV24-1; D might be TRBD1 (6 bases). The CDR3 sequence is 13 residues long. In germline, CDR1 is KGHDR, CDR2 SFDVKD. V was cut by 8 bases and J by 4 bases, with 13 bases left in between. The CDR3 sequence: CATMDRTAETQYF. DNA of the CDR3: TGTGCCACCATGGACAGAACTGCAGAGACCCAGTACTTC.

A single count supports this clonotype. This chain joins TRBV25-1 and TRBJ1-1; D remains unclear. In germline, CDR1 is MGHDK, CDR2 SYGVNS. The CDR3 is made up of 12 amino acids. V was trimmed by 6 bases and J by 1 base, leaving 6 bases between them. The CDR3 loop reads CASSEANTEAFF. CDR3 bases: TGTGCCAGCAGCGAAGCGAACACTGAAGCTTTCTTT.

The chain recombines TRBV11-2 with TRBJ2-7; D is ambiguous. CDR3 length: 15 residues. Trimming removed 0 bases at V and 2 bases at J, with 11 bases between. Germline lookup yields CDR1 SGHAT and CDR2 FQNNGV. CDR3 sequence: CASSLEFGNTYEQYF. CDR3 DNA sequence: TGTGCCAGCAGCTTAGAGTTCGGAAACACCTACGAGCAGTACTTC.

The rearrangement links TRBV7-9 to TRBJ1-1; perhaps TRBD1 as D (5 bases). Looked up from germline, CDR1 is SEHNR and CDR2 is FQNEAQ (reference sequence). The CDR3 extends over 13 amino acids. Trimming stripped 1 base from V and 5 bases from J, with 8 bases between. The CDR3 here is CASSLEGRTEAFF. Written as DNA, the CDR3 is TGTGCCAGCAGCTTAGAGGGGCGGACTGAAGCTTTCTTT. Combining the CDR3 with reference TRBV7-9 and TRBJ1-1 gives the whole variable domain DTGVSQNPRHKITKRGQNVTFRCDPISEHNRLYWYRQTLGQGPEFLTYFQNEAQLEKSRLLSDRFSAERPKGSFSTLEIQRTEQGDSAMYLCASSLEGRTEAFFGQGTRLTVV.

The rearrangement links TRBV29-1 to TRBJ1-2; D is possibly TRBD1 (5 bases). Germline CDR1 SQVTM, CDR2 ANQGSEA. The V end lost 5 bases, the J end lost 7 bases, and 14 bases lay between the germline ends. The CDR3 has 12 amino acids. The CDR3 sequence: CSVNNHRSGYTF. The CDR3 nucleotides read TGCAGCGTTAACAACCACAGGTCTGGCTACACCTTC.

The CDR3 nucleotides are TGCGCCAGCGGCACCTACGAGCAGTACTTC. Translation gives CASGTYEQYF. The chain has TRBV10-2 and TRBJ2-7; D gene uncertain. Germline lookup yields CDR1 WSHSY and CDR2 SAAADI. This CDR3 is built from 10 residues. Trimming cost V 8 bases and J 2 bases, with 4 bases left between them.

CDR3 bases: TGTGCCAGCAGCTGGGGGTCTGGGGCCAACGTCCTGACTTTC. Translating it yields CASSWGSGANVLTF. The genes are TRBV7-9 and TRBJ2-6; D could derive from TRBD1 or TRBD2 (5 bases each). The V end was cut by 4 bases, the J end by 1 base, with 5 bases between. Germline V lookup: CDR1 SEHNR, CDR2 FQNEAQ (reference sequence). The CDR3 loop spans 14 amino acids.

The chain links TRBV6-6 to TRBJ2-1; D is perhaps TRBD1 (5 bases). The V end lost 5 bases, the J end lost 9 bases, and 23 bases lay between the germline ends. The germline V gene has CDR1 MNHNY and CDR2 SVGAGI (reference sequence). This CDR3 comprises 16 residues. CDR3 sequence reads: CASSPDSRIRSGEQFF. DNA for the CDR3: TGTGCCAGCAGTCCTGACAGCCGGATTAGGTCGGGTGAGCAGTTCTTC.

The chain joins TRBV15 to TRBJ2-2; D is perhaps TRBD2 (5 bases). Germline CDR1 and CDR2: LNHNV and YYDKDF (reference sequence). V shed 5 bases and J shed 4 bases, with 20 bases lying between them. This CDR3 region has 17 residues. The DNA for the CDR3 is TGTGCCACCAGCCCCCGGCCCCCGGGGAAGCTCACCGGGGAGCTGTTTTTT. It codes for CATSPRPPGKLTGELFF.

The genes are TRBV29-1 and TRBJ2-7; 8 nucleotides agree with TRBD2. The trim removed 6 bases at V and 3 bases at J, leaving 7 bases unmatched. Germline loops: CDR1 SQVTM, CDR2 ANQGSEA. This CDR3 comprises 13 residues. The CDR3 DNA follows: TGCAGCGTCCGGGGGGGGAAAAACTACGAGCAGTACTTC. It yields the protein CSVRGGKNYEQYF.

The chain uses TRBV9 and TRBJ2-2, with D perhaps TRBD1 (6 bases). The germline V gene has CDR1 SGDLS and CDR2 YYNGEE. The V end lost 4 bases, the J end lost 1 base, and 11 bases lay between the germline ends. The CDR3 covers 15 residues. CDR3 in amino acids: CASSTRTVNTGELFF. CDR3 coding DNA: TGTGCCAGCAGCACCCGGACAGTGAACACCGGGGAGCTGTTTTTT.

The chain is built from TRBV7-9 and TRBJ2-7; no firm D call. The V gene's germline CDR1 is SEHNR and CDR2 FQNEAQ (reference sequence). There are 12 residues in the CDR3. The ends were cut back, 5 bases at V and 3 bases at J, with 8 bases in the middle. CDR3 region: CASSAPDYEQYF. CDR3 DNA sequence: TGTGCCAGCAGCGCCCCGGACTACGAGCAGTACTTC.

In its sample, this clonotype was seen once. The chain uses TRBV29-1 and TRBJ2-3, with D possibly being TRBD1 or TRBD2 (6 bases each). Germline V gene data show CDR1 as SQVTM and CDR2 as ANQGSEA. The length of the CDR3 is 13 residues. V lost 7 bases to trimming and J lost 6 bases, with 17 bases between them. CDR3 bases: TGCAGCGCTCCCGGAGGGGGGCCGGATACGCAGTATTTT. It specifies CSAPGGGPDTQYF.

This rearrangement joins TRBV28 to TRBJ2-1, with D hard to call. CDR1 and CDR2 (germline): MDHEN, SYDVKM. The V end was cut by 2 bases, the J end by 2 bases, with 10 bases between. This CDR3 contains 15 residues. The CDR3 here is CASSLGFTTYNEQFF. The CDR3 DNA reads TGTGCCAGCAGTTTAGGTTTCACGACCTACAATGAGCAGTTCTTC. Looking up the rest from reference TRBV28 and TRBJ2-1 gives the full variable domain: DVKVTQSSRYLVKRTGEKVFLECVQDMDHENMFWYRQDPGLGLRLIYFSYDVKMKEKGDIPEGYSVSREKKERFSLILESASTNQTSMYLCASSLGFTTYNEQFFGPGTRLTVL.

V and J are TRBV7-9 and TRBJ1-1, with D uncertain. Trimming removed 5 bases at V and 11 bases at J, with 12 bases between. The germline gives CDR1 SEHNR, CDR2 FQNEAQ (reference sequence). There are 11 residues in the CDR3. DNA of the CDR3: TGTGCCAGCAGCCCCGAGAGTTCCGCTTTCTTT. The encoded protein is CASSPESSAFF.

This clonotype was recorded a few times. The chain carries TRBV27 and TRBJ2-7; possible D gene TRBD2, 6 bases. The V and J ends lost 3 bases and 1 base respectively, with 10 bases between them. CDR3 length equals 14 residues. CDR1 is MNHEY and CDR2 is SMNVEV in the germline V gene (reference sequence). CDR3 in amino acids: CASSFNAGSYEQYF. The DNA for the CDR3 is TGTGCCAGCAGTTTTAACGCGGGATCCTACGAGCAGTACTTC.

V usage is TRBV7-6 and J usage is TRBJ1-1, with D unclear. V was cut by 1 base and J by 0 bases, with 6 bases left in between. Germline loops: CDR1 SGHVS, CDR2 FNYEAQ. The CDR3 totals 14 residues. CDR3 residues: CASSLGEVNTEAFF. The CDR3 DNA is TGTGCCAGCAGCTTAGGGGAGGTGAACACTGAAGCTTTCTTT.

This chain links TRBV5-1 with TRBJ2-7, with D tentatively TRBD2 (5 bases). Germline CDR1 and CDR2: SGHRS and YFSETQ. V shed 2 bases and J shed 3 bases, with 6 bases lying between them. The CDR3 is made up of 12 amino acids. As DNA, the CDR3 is TGCGCCAGCAGCTTCGGGGACTACGAGCAGTACTTC. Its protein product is CASSFGDYEQYF.

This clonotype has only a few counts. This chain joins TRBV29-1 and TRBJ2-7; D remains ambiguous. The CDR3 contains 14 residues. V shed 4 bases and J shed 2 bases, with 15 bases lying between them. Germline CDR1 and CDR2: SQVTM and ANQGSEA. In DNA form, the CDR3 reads TGCAGCGTTGTGGCATCCGACCCAACCTACGAGCAGTACTTC. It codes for CSVVASDPTYEQYF.